This TCR beta chain comes out of a study of cytotoxic CD8 clonotypes in ibrutinib-treated CLL. Broader study findings: Clonality went up at the time of ibrutinib response, stayed stable in sustained remission, and later dropped back toward its baseline level at progression.

TCRdb keeps only in-frame clones here, not all; method: immunoSEQ multiplex PCR. Of more than 140,000 clones listed, roughly 80% are singletons. Concerning this clone: Its target is unknown.

Looked up from germline, CDR1 is MDHEN and CDR2 is SYDVKM. The CDR3 length is 15 residues. Trimming removed 3 bases at V and 0 bases at J, with 12 bases between. This chain links TRBV28 with TRBJ2-7, with D possibly matching TRBD2 (5 bases). Material: PBMCs, obtained after 12 months of ibrutinib treatment. This TCR was sampled from a human donor with chronic lymphocytic leukemia. The CDR3 spells CASSFLASSSYEQYF. Here the CDR3 DNA reads TGTGCCAGCAGTTTCCTGGCTAGCAGCTCCTACGAGCAGTACTTC.